This TCR beta chain originates from a study of cytomegalovirus exposure and HLA in healthy donors. Turning to the study itself: Out of 398 genotyped donors, roughly 80% belonged to the Caucasian-associated ancestry cluster.

On this clone: What it recognizes is unknown.

The V end lost 4 bases, the J end lost 4 bases, and 20 bases lay between the germline ends. Per germline, CDR1 SGHNT and CDR2 YYREEE (reference sequence). The CDR3 runs 16 residues. The primer mix had 60 Vbeta and 13 Jbeta primers. Sequencing was performed with immunoSEQ multiplex PCR; in TCRdb, only in-frame clones are kept and a portion is missing. There are 100,000 to 150,000 clones in the sample; more than 65% occur only once, and less than 3.5% lies in the top ten. The study, taken as a whole, reports: The classifier was said to identify cytomegalovirus status with high specificity and sensitivity.

The TCR sequence derives from a man aged 50 to 59 in good health and CMV-seronegative. Material for sequencing was PBMCs. The gene calls are TRBV5-4 and TRBJ1-2; D possibly corresponds to TRBD1 (6 bases). The CDR3 region has the DNA TGTGCCAGCAGCCTCCCGGCCCAGGGGAGGGGCTATGGCTACACCTTC. This gives the protein CASSLPAQGRGYGYTF.